This T cell receptor (beta chain) was recovered during a study of shared clonotypes between healthy human individuals. The study's findings and limits: Shared clonotypes across all four donors exceeded non-shared ones in generation probability.

Approximately 220 ng DNA, around 30,000 T cell genomes, went into each sorted-subset replicate PCR. Generated by immunoSEQ multiplex PCR, the TCRdb table keeps only in-frame clones and is missing some. In the table there are 2 million to 3 million clones, roughly 93% of which are singletons. The germline V gene encodes CDR1 MDHEN and CDR2 SYDVKM. The length of the CDR3 is 13 residues. The V segment lost 7 bases and the J segment 5 bases; nucleotides outside the gene matches: 7. As regards this clone: Its matching antigen is unknown.

The TCR originated in a man between 18 and 35 years old in good health. Some clones in this sample may be carry-over from other donors' samples. The specimen sequenced was naive CD4+ T cells from PBMCs. Subset of the sample: CD45RA+ positively selected. The chain employs TRBV28 and TRBJ2-7; 8 bases map to TRBD1. The CDR3 DNA sequence: TGTGCCAGCACCCCAGGGGGCTTGGACGAGCAGTACTTC. As protein: CASTPGGLDEQYF.